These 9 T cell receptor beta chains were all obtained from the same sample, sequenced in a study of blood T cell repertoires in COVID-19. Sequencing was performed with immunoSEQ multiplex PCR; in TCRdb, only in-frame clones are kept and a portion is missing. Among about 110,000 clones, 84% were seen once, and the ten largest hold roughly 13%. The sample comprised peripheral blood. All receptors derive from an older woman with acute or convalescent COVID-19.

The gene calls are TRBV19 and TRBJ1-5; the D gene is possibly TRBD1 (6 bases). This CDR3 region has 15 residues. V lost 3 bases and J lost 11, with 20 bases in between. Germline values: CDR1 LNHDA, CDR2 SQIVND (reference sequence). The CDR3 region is CASSIYRTDTTAQHF. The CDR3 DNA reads TGTGCCAGTAGTATCTATAGGACAGACACTACGGCCCAGCATTTT.

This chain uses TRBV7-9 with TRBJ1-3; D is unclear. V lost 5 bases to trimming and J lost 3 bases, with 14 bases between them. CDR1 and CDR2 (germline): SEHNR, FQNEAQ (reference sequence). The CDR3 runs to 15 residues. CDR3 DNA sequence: TGTGCCAGCAGCGCCTCTAGGTTGGGTGGAAACACCATATATTTT. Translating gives CASSASRLGGNTIYF.

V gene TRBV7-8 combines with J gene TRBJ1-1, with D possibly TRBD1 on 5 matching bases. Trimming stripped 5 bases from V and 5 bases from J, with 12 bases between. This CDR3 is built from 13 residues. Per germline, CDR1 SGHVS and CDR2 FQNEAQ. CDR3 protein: CASSPLGGTEAFF. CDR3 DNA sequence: TGTGCCAGCAGCCCCCTGGGGGGAACTGAAGCTTTCTTT.

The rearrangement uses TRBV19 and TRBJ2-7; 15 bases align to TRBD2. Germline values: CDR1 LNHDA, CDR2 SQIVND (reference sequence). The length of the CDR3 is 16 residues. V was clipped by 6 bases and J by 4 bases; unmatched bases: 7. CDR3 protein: CASRQQGTSGGYEQYF. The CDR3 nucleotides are TGTGCCAGTAGGCAACAGGGGACTAGCGGGGGGTACGAGCAGTACTTC.

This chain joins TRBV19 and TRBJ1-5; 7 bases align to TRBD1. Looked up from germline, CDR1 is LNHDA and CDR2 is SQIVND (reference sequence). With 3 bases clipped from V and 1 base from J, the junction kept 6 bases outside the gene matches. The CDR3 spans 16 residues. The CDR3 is CASSIRTGTSNQPQHF. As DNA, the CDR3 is TGTGCCAGTAGTATTCGGACAGGCACGAGCAATCAGCCCCAGCATTTT.

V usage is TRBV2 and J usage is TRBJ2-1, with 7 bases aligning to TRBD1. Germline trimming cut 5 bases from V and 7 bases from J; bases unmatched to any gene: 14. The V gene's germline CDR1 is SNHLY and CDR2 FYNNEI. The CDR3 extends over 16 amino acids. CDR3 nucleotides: TGTGCCAGCAGTCGGCGTCCGGGACAGAGAGTGAATGAGCAGTTCTTC. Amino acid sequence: CASSRRPGQRVNEQFF.

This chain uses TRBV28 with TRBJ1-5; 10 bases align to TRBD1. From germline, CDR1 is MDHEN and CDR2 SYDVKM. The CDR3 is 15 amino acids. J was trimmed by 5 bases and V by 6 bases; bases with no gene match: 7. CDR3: CASRRRQGAHQPQHF. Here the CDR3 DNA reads TGTGCCAGCAGAAGAAGACAGGGGGCCCATCAGCCCCAGCATTTT.

The CDR3 sequence is CASSVVESNYGYTF. CDR3 sequence (DNA): TGTGCCAGCAGTGTAGTAGAGTCGAACTATGGCTACACCTTC. The chain is built from TRBV2 and TRBJ1-2, with D uncertain. Germline lookup yields CDR1 SNHLY and CDR2 FYNNEI. Trimming left V 4 bases short and J 2 bases short, with 11 bases between. The CDR3 sequence is 14 residues long.

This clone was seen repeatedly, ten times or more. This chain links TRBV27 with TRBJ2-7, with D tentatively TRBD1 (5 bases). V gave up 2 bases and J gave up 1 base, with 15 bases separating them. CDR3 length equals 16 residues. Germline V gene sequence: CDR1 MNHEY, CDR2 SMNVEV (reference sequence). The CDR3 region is CASSLRVTETSYEQYF. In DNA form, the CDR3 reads TGTGCCAGCAGTTTAAGGGTGACAGAGACTTCCTACGAGCAGTACTTC.